One sample yielded the 16 T cell receptor beta chains listed below, sequenced in a study of T-cell reconstitution after alpha-beta-depleted transplantation in children (dated by TCRdb to the mid-2010s). Library preparation was by PCR. Instrument on record: Illumina HiSeq 2500. Molecular barcoding was employed in the preparation of TCR libraries, with unique molecular identifiers being used to normalize TCRbeta repertoire quantification. TCRdb reanalyzed the raw reads on its own, using fastp at Q25 for trimming and MiXCR for clone calling, and kept in-frame beta chains. Every entry covers one CDR3 protein and lists the most common genes and DNA from its rows. Within this sample are around 500,000 distinct CDR3 sequences, with around 13% of them counted one time only. In total, the top ten clones hold less than 6.5% of the sample. Specimen: PBMCs from the stem cell graft donor, collected from the stem cell graft. The receptors were gathered from a human donor who donated a stem cell graft to a child with combined immunodeficiency.

This clonotype was detected a few times. This chain uses TRBV18 with TRBJ2-1, with 7 bases that match TRBD2. With 2 bases clipped from V and 0 bases from J, the junction kept 4 bases outside the gene matches. CDR1 and CDR2 (germline): KGHSH, LQKENI. CDR3 length: 16 amino acids. This CDR3 reads CASSPVGGSSYNEQFF. The CDR3, as DNA: TGTGCCAGCTCACCAGTCGGCGGGAGCTCCTACAATGAGCAGTTCTTC.

Only a few counts were recorded for this clonotype. This chain links TRBV20-1 with TRBJ2-5; 8 bases line up with TRBD2. Germline assignment: CDR1 DFQATT and CDR2 SNEGSKA (reference sequence). The CDR3 loop spans 16 amino acids. V lost 4 bases to trimming and J lost 4 bases; unmatched junction nucleotides: 14. The CDR3 sequence: CSATQAGVGGPETQYF. CDR3 nucleotide sequence: TGCAGTGCTACGCAAGCGGGAGTCGGGGGGCCAGAGACCCAGTACTTC.

This clonotype has only a few counts. The J gene is TRBJ2-3, the V gene TRBV7-8; either TRBD1 or TRBD2 may supply D (5 bases each). V lost 4 bases, J lost 5 bases, and 10 bases lay in between. Germline CDR1 SGHVS, CDR2 FQNEAQ. The CDR3 is made up of 13 amino acids. CDR3 in amino acids: CASSSGALDTQYF. The CDR3 DNA reads TGTGCCAGCAGCTCCGGGGCCTTAGATACGCAGTATTTT.

This clonotype came up a few times. The chain couples TRBV3-1 to TRBJ2-6; maybe TRBD2 (5 bases). Germline loops: CDR1 LGHDT, CDR2 YNNKEL (reference sequence). The CDR3 has 21 amino acids. Trimming removed 1 base from V and 2 bases from J, with 24 bases in between. CDR3 amino acids: CASSQVPSSSRVSTGANVLTF. The CDR3 bases are TGTGCCAGCAGCCAAGTCCCCAGCAGTTCGAGGGTTTCGACTGGGGCCAACGTCCTGACTTTC.

In this sample, this clonotype turned up many times. This chain links TRBV6-6 with TRBJ1-4; D is perhaps TRBD1 (6 bases). From germline, CDR1 is MNHNY and CDR2 SVGAGI (reference sequence). Trimming took off 8 bases at V and 13 bases at J, with 20 bases between the two ends. The CDR3 contains 13 residues. The CDR3 DNA sequence: TGTGCCAGCGGGGGGGGACATCCCTACGGACTGTTTTTT. Protein product: CASGGGHPYGLFF.

V gene TRBV10-3 combines with J gene TRBJ2-1; TRBD1 matches 10 bases. CDR3 length equals 14 residues. Trimming at V came to 3 bases and at J to 7 bases, leaving 3 bases not matched to a gene. Germline V gene lookup returns CDR1 ENHRY and CDR2 SYGVKD. The CDR3 here is CAISDWDRGNEQFF. Written as DNA, the CDR3 is TGTGCCATCAGTGATTGGGACAGGGGTAATGAGCAGTTCTTC.

The genes are TRBV5-1 and TRBJ2-3; possibly TRBD2 for D (5 bases). This CDR3 is built from 14 residues. The ends were cut back, 5 bases at V and 2 bases at J, with 12 bases in the middle. Germline V gives CDR1 SGHRS, CDR2 YFSETQ. In DNA form, the CDR3 reads TGCGCCAGCAGTTTTGGACTCGACACAGATACGCAGTATTTT. Amino acids: CASSFGLDTDTQYF.

In its sample, this clonotype was seen a few times. V gene TRBV4-3 combines with J gene TRBJ1-1; D unresolved. The CDR3 contains 15 residues. CDR1 LGHNA and CDR2 YSLEER come from the germline V gene. V was trimmed by 0 bases and J by 0 bases, leaving 8 bases between them. The CDR3 loop reads CASSQEKEMNTEAFF. DNA for the CDR3: TGCGCCAGCAGCCAAGAAAAGGAAATGAACACTGAAGCTTTCTTT.

This clonotype was seen only a few times. The chain couples TRBV12-3 or TRBV12-4 to TRBJ2-3; the match to TRBD2 covers 9 bases. The CDR3 contains 16 residues. V was pared by 1 base and J by 3 bases, with 5 bases of the junction left unmatched. In nucleotides, the CDR3 is TGTGCCAGCAGTTTAGGTGCTAGCGGGATAACAGATACGCAGTATTTT. Residues: CASSLGASGITDTQYF.

The gene calls are TRBV11-1 and TRBJ2-6; TRBD2 matches 9 bases. The CDR3 runs 19 residues. Germline lookup yields CDR1 SGHAT and CDR2 FQDESV (reference sequence). Germline trimming cut 3 bases from V and 0 bases from J; bases unmatched to any gene: 9. The CDR3 nucleotides read TGTGCCAGCAGCTTGGAAGCGGGGGGCCCTCCCTCTGGGGCCAACGTCCTGACTTTC. Translation gives CASSLEAGGPPSGANVLTF.

This clonotype turned up a few times. This rearrangement joins TRBV12-3 or TRBV12-4 to TRBJ1-4, with 7 bases that match TRBD1. CDR3 length equals 16 residues. Trimming cost V 6 bases and J 2 bases; bases outside gene matches: 9. The DNA for the CDR3 is TGTGCCAGCAGCGCAGGACAGGCCTTCACTAATGAAAAACTGTTTTTT. This encodes CASSAGQAFTNEKLFF.

Only a few counts were recorded for this clonotype. This chain links TRBV12-3 or TRBV12-4 with TRBJ1-2, with TRBD1 matching over 9 bases. The CDR3 spans 14 residues. The V segment lost 4 bases and the J segment 5 bases; nucleotides outside the gene matches: 5. The CDR3 loop is CASSSGQGWYGYTF. The DNA of the CDR3 is TGTGCCAGCAGTTCCGGACAGGGGTGGTATGGCTACACCTTC.

There are many counts of this clonotype. V usage is TRBV5-1 and J usage is TRBJ2-3; tentatively, D is TRBD1 (5 bases). V was pared by 5 bases and J by 1 base, with 14 bases between. The CDR3 loop spans 15 amino acids. Per germline, CDR1 SGHRS and CDR2 YFSETQ. CDR3 sequence: CASRSTGLGTDTQYF. CDR3 sequence (DNA): TGCGCCAGCAGGTCAACAGGCCTCGGCACAGATACGCAGTATTTT. Together with reference TRBV5-1 and TRBJ2-3, the CDR3 gives the full variable domain: KAGVTQTPRYLIKTRGQQVTLSCSPISGHRSVSWYQQTPGQGLQFLFEYFSETQRNKGNFPGRFSGRQFSNSRSEMNVSTLELGDSALYLCASRSTGLGTDTQYFGPGTRLTVL.

The genes are TRBV20-1 and TRBJ2-3; 8 nucleotides match TRBD2. The CDR3 extends over 14 amino acids. Trimming removed 5 bases from V and 8 bases from J; junction bases left unmatched: 12. Germline CDR1 is DFQATT and CDR2 is SNEGSKA (reference sequence). The CDR3 bases are TGCAGTGCTTCCCCGGGGAGCGGGAGCCCTACGCAGTATTTT. It specifies CSASPGSGSPTQYF.

This clonotype has more than one count but fewer than ten. The chain recombines TRBV5-6 with TRBJ2-1, with TRBD2 matching 8 bases. The CDR3 extends over 15 amino acids. CDR1 is SGHDT and CDR2 is YYEEEE in the germline V gene. The junction had 9 bases not matched to a gene; V was cut back by 3 bases and J by 7 bases. The CDR3 sequence is CASSYQPGTRNEQFF. The CDR3 DNA follows: TGTGCCAGCAGCTATCAACCCGGGACTAGAAATGAGCAGTTCTTC.

Concerning this clonotype: Without the conserved terminal phenylalanine or tryptophan, this CDR3 likely stems from a read error. This chain's CDR3 is CASSPTTGEAFC. CDR3 in DNA: TGTGCCAGCAGCCCAACCACAGGCGAAGCTTTCTGT. This chain links TRBV12-3 or TRBV12-4 with TRBJ1-1; D might be TRBD1 (5 bases). The CDR3 contains 12 residues. The V end lost 6 bases, the J end lost 8 bases, and 13 bases lay between the germline ends.